This T cell receptor (beta chain) was found in a study of shared clonotypes between healthy human individuals. With 7 bases clipped from V and 7 bases from J, the junction kept 13 bases outside the gene matches. The V gene's germline CDR1 is SNHLY and CDR2 FYNNEI. CDR3 length equals 15 residues. Naivety among CD8 cells was defined by CD45RO negativity and positive CCR7 selection, thereby excluding terminally differentiated effector memory CD45RA+ cells. Donors included only healthy HIV-negative adults lacking recent acute infections or vaccinations. TCRdb's table, derived via immunoSEQ multiplex PCR, lists solely in-frame clones and lacks some. The sample holds about 600,000 clones; roughly 95% are singletons and the top ten take about 0.11%.

The sequence was obtained from a woman aged 25 to 39 in good health. Sequencing was performed on naive CD8+ T cells sorted from blood. The chain is built from TRBV2 and TRBJ2-1, with 7 bases fitting TRBD2. CDR3 sequence: CASIFPGDYYNEQFF. CDR3 nucleotide sequence: TGTGCCAGCATCTTTCCGGGGGACTATTATAATGAGCAGTTCTTC. Full variable domain (outside the CDR3, taken from reference TRBV2 and TRBJ2-1): EPEVTQTPSHQVTQMGQEVILRCVPISNHLYFYWYRQILGQKVEFLVSFYNNEISEKSEIFDDQFSVERPDGSNFTLKIRSTKLEDSAMYFCASIFPGDYYNEQFFGPGTRLTVL.